This T cell receptor beta chain was observed in a study of blood T cells in healthy people across ages. Whole-study findings and limits: Estimates of total diversity, which came from one million sequenced T cells, were considered to be underestimates. Naive T cell percentage showed a strong correlation with the diversity of TCR beta.

Using a J-beta primer mix together with a sample-barcoded 5' primer, a second PCR was run for about 6 to 11 cycles. TCRdb itself ran the 5' RACE reads through MiXCR, one entry per CDR3 protein. The data show approximately 780,000 distinct CDR3 sequences, roughly 24% seen once. Donors ranged from roughly 6 to 100 years old and were healthy Caucasians in Russia. Details on this clonotype: Its specificity is not known.

Trimming removed 6 bases from V and 0 bases from J, with 20 bases in between. There are 17 residues in the CDR3. The germline V gene has CDR1 SEHNR and CDR2 FQNEAQ (reference sequence). These records were also assigned to another study, of T cells of mothers and their children. That source reports: Not a single persistent microchimeric T cell clone was detected.

Sequencing input: blood. V usage is TRBV7-9 and J usage is TRBJ2-5; TRBD2 might be the D (6 bases). This receptor was taken from a boy between 5 and 17 years old in good health. CDR3 in DNA: TGTGCCAGCAGACAGCAGGGCCCCGCGGGGTACCAAGAGACCCAGTACTTC. Translating it yields CASRQQGPAGYQETQYF.